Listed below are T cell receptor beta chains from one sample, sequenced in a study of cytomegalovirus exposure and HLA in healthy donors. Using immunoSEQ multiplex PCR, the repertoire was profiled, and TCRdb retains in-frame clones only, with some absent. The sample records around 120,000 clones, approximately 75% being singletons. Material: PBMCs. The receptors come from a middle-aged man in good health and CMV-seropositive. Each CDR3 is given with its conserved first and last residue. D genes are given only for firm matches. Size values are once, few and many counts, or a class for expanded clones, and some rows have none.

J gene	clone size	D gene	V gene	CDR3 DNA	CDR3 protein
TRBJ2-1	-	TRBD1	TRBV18	TGTGCCAGCTCACCTCCGGGACAGGGAATTCATGAGCAGTTCTTC	CASSPPGQGIHEQFF
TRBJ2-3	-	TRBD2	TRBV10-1	TGCGCCAGCGGACAGGGGACTAGCGGAATCACAGATACGCAGTATTTT	CASGQGTSGITDTQYF
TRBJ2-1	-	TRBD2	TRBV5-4	TGTGCCAGCAGCCCGACACTAGCGGGAGTTAGCAATGAGCAGTTCTTC	CASSPTLAGVSNEQFF
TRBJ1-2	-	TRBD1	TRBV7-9	TGTGCCAGCAGCTTGGGACAGGGAGGCAACTATGGCTACACCTTC	CASSLGQGGNYGYTF
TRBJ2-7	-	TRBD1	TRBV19	TGTGCCAGTAAACCCTACGACAGGGGGCCCTACGAGCAGTACTTC	CASKPYDRGPYEQYF
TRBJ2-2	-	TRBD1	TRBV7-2	TGTGCCAGCAGCTTTGACAGGGCCACCGGGGAGCTGTTTTTT	CASSFDRATGELFF
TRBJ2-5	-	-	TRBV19	TGTGCCAGTAGCCCTCGGACAGGGAGGGCAAAACAAGAGACCCAGTACTTC	CASSPRTGRAKQETQYF
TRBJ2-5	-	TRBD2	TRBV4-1	TGCGCCAGCAGCCCCTCCGGGGGGGGAAGAGAGACCCAGTACTTC	CASSPSGGGRETQYF
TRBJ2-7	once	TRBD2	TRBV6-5	TGTGCCAGCAGTTCCGGGACTAGATACGAGCAGTACTTC	CASSSGTRYEQYF
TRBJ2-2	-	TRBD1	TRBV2	TGTGCCAGCAGGGGACAGGGGGCATTAACCGGGGAGCTGTTTTTT	CASRGQGALTGELFF
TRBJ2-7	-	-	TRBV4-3	TGCGCCAGCAGCCAAGATTGGTGGGGGGCCTACGAGCAGTACTTC	CASSQDWWGAYEQYF
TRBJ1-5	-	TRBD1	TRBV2	TGTGCCAGCAGCGTACAGGGGGCGCGTAATCAGCCCCAGCATTTT	CASSVQGARNQPQHF
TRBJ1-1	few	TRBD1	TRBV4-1	TGCGCCAGCAGCCAGCTCCGGGGACAGGGGTACACTGAAGCTTTCTTT	CASSQLRGQGYTEAFF
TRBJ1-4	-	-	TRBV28	TGTGCCAGCAGCGAGCGTGGGGGGGGAGGCGAAAAACTGTTTTTT	CASSERGGGGEKLFF
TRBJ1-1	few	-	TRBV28	TGTGCCAGCAGTTTATCGGGGGTCGAGACCGAAGCTTTCTTT	CASSLSGVETEAFF
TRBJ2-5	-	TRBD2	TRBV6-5	TGTGCCAGCAACAGCGGGGGGCTGCAAGAGACCCAGTACTTC	CASNSGGLQETQYF
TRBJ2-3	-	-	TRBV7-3	TGTGCCAGCAGCCAGGACTCCCAGCAGTATTTT	CASSQDSQQYF
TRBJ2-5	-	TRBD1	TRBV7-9	TGTGCCAGCAGCCCAACAGGGGGCCGTGAGACCCAGTACTTC	CASSPTGGRETQYF
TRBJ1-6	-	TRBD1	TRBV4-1	TGCGCCAGCAGCCAAGTGGGACAGGGGAATTCACCCCTCCACTTT	CASSQVGQGNSPLHF
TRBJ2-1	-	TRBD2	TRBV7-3	TGTGCCAGCAGCCCGGGACTAGCGGGGGGCAACGAGCAGTTCTTC	CASSPGLAGGNEQFF
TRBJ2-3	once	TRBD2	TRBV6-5	TGTGCCAGCAGTTTCTTAGCGGGGGGTAACCAAGATACGCAGTATTTT	CASSFLAGGNQDTQYF
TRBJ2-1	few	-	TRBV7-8	TGTGCCAGCAGCTTAGTTCAGGGAAGCAATGAGCAGTTCTTC	CASSLVQGSNEQFF
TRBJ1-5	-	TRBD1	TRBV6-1	TGTGCCAGCACCCAGGACAGGTTGTTAGGGTCAGCCCAGCATTTT	CASTQDRLLGSAQHF
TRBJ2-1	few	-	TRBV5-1	TGCGCCAGCAGCCCGTATAGCTCCTACAATGAGCAGTTCTTC	CASSPYSSYNEQFF
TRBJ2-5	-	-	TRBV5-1	TGCGCCAGCAGCTTAAGCGGTCAAGAGACCCAGTACTTC	CASSLSGQETQYF
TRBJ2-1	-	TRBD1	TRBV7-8	TGTGCCAGCAGCAGGGGGACAGCTTCTTACAATGAGCAGTTCTTC	CASSRGTASYNEQFF
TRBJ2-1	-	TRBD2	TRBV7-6	TGTGCCAGCAGCCCAGGACTAGCGGTCATGGGTCCGTTCTTC	CASSPGLAVMGPFF
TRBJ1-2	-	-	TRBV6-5	TGTGCCACCATTACCCCAATGGGACACGACGTGGGCTACACCTTC	CATITPMGHDVGYTF
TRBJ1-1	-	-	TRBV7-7	TGTGCTAGCAGCCCCCCGGGGGGCACTGAAGCTTTCTTT	CASSPPGGTEAFF
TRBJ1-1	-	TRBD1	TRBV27	TGTGCCAGCAGTTCCCCTGGGACAGCACCCGTGTCAGCTTTCTTT	CASSSPGTAPVSAFF
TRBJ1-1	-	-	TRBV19	TGTGCCAGTAGTAGGACAGTGAGCACTGAAGCTTTCTTT	CASSRTVSTEAFF
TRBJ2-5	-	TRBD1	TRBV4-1	TGCGCCAGCAGCCATGTACAGGGGGGAAGAGAGACCCAGTACTTC	CASSHVQGGRETQYF
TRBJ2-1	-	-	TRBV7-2	TGTGCCAGCAGCCCATTCCGGGTTCCGCCGTTCTTC	CASSPFRVPPFF
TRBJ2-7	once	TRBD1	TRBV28	TGTGCCAGCAGTTTGGACAGGGGTTACGAGCAGTACTTC	CASSLDRGYEQYF
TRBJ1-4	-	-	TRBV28	TGTGCCAGCAGCACCGGGGGACTCGCAACTAATGAAAAACTGTTTTTT	CASSTGGLATNEKLFF
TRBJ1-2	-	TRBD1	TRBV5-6	TGTGCCAGCAGCTCCTCCCCGGACAGGGGGCGAGGGTATGGCTACACCTTC	CASSSSPDRGRGYGYTF
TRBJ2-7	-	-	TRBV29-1	TGCAGCGTAACCCGGGACACGAGGGAGCAGTACTTC	CSVTRDTREQYF
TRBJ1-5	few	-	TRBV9	TGTGCCAGCAGCCCTCGAGGCGGCAATCAGCCCCAGCATTTT	CASSPRGGNQPQHF
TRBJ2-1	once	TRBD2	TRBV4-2	TGTGCCAGCAGCCAAGGGGGGGGACTAGCAATGAATGAGCAGTTCTTC	CASSQGGGLAMNEQFF
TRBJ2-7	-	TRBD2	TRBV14	TGTGCCAGCAGCCGCGGAGCGGGAGGAACCCTCGAGCAGTACTTC	CASSRGAGGTLEQYF
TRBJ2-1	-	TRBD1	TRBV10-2	TGCGCCAGCAAGGAGAGGGACAGACATGAGCAGTTCTTC	CASKERDRHEQFF